The 4 T cell receptor beta chains listed next were all sequenced from one sample in a study of blood T cell repertoires in COVID-19. The method was immunoSEQ multiplex PCR; TCRdb's version includes in-frame clones alone and lacks a portion of them. Altogether 180,000 or so clones are present, 86% being singletons, with the ten largest covering about 9.6%. The sequenced sample consisted of PBMCs or T cells enriched from blood (not recorded which). Receptor source: a woman aged 25 to 39 who had recovered from COVID-19.

The chain employs TRBV11-3 and TRBJ2-2; tentative D call: TRBD2 (5 bases). CDR1 and CDR2 (germline): SGHNT, YENEEA. Trimming took 2 bases from V and 7 from J, leaving 8 bases between them. This CDR3 region has 13 residues. The DNA of the CDR3 is TGTGCCAGCAGCTTAAGTGGGAGCGGGGAGCTGTTTTTT. Translated: CASSLSGSGELFF.

CDR3 sequence reads: CASSRDFSYEQYF. DNA of the CDR3: TGTGCCAGCAGCCGGGACTTCTCCTACGAGCAGTACTTC. The chain couples TRBV7-8 to TRBJ2-7, with D possibly matching TRBD2 (6 bases). Germline V lookup: CDR1 SGHVS, CDR2 FQNEAQ. The CDR3 extends over 13 amino acids. With 5 bases removed from V and 0 bases from J, the gap between germline ends came to 8 bases.

This clone was seen more than once but under ten times. The chain is built from TRBV7-9 and TRBJ2-1; 11 nucleotides match TRBD1. The J segment lost 6 bases and the V segment lost 2 bases, leaving 6 bases of the junction unmatched. The CDR3 consists of 16 residues. The germline V gene has CDR1 SEHNR and CDR2 FQNEAQ (reference sequence). The DNA of the CDR3 is TGTGCCAGCAGCTTATTACGGACAGGGGGCTTCAATGAGCAGTTCTTC. Translated, it gives CASSLLRTGGFNEQFF.

This chain links TRBV30 with TRBJ2-1; 10 nucleotides match TRBD2. V gave up 3 bases and J gave up 2 bases; unmatched junction bases: 7. This CDR3 region has 16 residues. The germline V gene has CDR1 GTSNPN and CDR2 SVGIG (reference sequence). The CDR3 here is CAWRAVGLAAYNEQFF. CDR3 coding DNA: TGTGCCTGGAGAGCCGTTGGACTAGCGGCCTACAATGAGCAGTTCTTC.